Presented here are 23 T cell receptor beta chains from one specimen sequenced in a study of OX40 agonist ivuxolimab in advanced cancers. Sequenced by immunoSEQ multiplex PCR; TCRdb stores in-frame clones only, minus some. The sample has 35,000 to 45,000 clones, roughly 80% seen once. The source was CD4+ or CD8+ T cells sorted from blood, collected in a trial of the OX40 agonist ivuxolimab. The receptors were gathered from an adult with an advanced solid tumor such as melanoma, head and neck, liver or kidney cancer.

This rearrangement joins TRBV4-1 to TRBJ1-5, with 9 bases fitting TRBD1. This CDR3 has 16 residues. Looked up from germline, CDR1 is MGHRA and CDR2 is YSYEKL. J gave up 1 base and V 2 bases, and 3 bases lay outside the gene matches. The CDR3 reads CASSQPGTGSNQPQHF. For the CDR3, the DNA is TGCGCCAGCAGCCAACCCGGGACAGGGAGCAATCAGCCCCAGCATTTT.

The chain combines TRBV10-2 with TRBJ2-1; 10 nucleotides line up with TRBD2. There are 14 residues in the CDR3. In germline, CDR1 is WSHSY, CDR2 SAAADI. V was pared by 6 bases and J by 10 bases, with 9 bases of the junction left unmatched. Here the CDR3 reads CASRIAGGLWEQFF. The CDR3 DNA sequence: TGCGCCAGCAGGATAGCGGGAGGACTCTGGGAGCAGTTCTTC.

V gene TRBV29-1 combines with J gene TRBJ1-5; 9 bases agree with TRBD1. Germline V gene sequence: CDR1 SQVTM, CDR2 ANQGSEA. J was trimmed by 5 bases and V by 5 bases; bases with no gene match: 7. The CDR3 runs to 14 residues. The CDR3 region is CSVTGTGMDQPQHF. CDR3 nucleotides: TGCAGCGTTACCGGGACAGGGATGGATCAGCCCCAGCATTTT.

On this clone: A junction end diverges from the germline sequence, so it may reflect a read error. The V call is TRBV7-7, the J call TRBJ2-3, with TRBD2 matching 13 bases. Germline assignment: CDR1 SSHAT and CDR2 FNYEAQ (reference sequence). The CDR3 runs 17 residues. CDR3 residues: CASSPGLAGYGTDTQYF. CDR3 nucleotides: TGTGCTAGCAGCCCGGGACTAGCGGGGTATGGCACAGATACGCAGTATTTT.

The chain joins TRBV28 to TRBJ1-5; D perhaps matches TRBD1 (6 bases). There are 12 residues in the CDR3. The germline gives CDR1 MDHEN, CDR2 SYDVKM. V dropped 5 bases and J dropped 6 bases, with 8 bases sitting between them. The CDR3 region is CASSRQVQPQHF. The CDR3 DNA is TGTGCCAGCAGTAGACAGGTTCAGCCCCAGCATTTT.

The genes are TRBV27 and TRBJ2-5; no clear D gene. The V gene's germline CDR1 is MNHEY and CDR2 SMNVEV (reference sequence). The CDR3 covers 13 residues. V was trimmed by 3 bases and J by 2 bases, leaving 7 bases between them. Written as DNA, the CDR3 is TGTGCCAGCAGTTTCGGGTCTCAAGAGACCCAGTACTTC. Translation: CASSFGSQETQYF.

The rearrangement links TRBV9 to TRBJ2-1; D is unclear. Looked up from germline, CDR1 is SGDLS and CDR2 is YYNGEE. The CDR3 has 16 residues. The V end was cut by 0 bases, the J end by 4 bases, with 14 bases between. The CDR3 sequence: CASSVESGFYYNEQFF. Written as DNA, the CDR3 is TGTGCCAGCAGCGTAGAATCCGGATTTTATTACAATGAGCAGTTCTTC.

V is TRBV5-1 and J is TRBJ2-5, with TRBD2 matching over 8 bases. The CDR3 totals 14 residues. Germline trimming cut 4 bases from V and 3 bases from J; bases unmatched to any gene: 5. From germline, CDR1 is SGHRS and CDR2 YFSETQ. CDR3 sequence: CASSVSGIEETQYF. DNA of the CDR3: TGCGCCAGCAGCGTTAGCGGGATAGAAGAGACCCAGTACTTC.

J is TRBJ2-7 and V is TRBV6-6, with TRBD1 matching over 8 bases. Looked up from germline, CDR1 is MNHNY and CDR2 is SVGAGI (reference sequence). The CDR3 runs to 14 residues. Unmatched junction bases numbered 5, after V lost 4 bases and J lost 3 bases. The CDR3 nucleotides are TGTGCCAGCAGTTTGGACAGGGTAAACTACGAGCAGTACTTC. The encoded protein is CASSLDRVNYEQYF.

The J gene is TRBJ2-7, the V gene TRBV5-1; D unresolved. CDR1 is SGHRS and CDR2 is YFSETQ in the germline V gene. This CDR3 has 10 amino acids. V gave up 6 bases and J gave up 2 bases, with 3 bases separating them. The DNA of the CDR3 is TGCGCCAGCATCACCTACGAGCAGTACTTC. It yields the protein CASITYEQYF.

The DNA of the CDR3 is TGTGCCAGCAGCCCTGGGACCGCTCATAACCCAACACTAGAAGCTTTCTTT. Amino acids: CASSPGTAHNPTLEAFF. The chain combines TRBV28 with TRBJ1-1, with a possible D match to TRBD1 (5 bases). V dropped 6 bases and J dropped 8 bases, with 28 bases sitting between them. Germline CDR1 reads MDHEN; CDR2 reads SYDVKM. The CDR3 spans 17 residues. The complete variable domain, with remaining parts taken from reference TRBV28 and TRBJ1-1, reads DVKVTQSSRYLVKRTGEKVFLECVQDMDHENMFWYRQDPGLGLRLIYFSYDVKMKEKGDIPEGYSVSREKKERFSLILESASTNQTSMYLCASSPGTAHNPTLEAFFGQGTRLTVV.

The rearrangement uses TRBV28 and TRBJ1-5; possibly TRBD1 for D (5 bases). V was trimmed by 6 bases and J by 6 bases, leaving 15 bases between them. In germline, CDR1 is MDHEN, CDR2 SYDVKM. The CDR3 consists of 14 residues. The DNA for the CDR3 is TGTGCCAGCAGCTTACACGGGGGGGGTCAGCCCCAGCATTTT. It yields the protein CASSLHGGGQPQHF.

The CDR3 loop reads CASSLAGTAAGNTIYF. CDR3 nucleotides: TGCGCCAGCAGCTTGGCCGGAACAGCTGCTGGAAACACCATATATTTT. V usage is TRBV5-1 and J usage is TRBJ1-3; D remains unclear. The germline CDR1 and CDR2 sequences are SGHRS and YFSETQ. The CDR3 runs 16 residues. The ends were cut back, 0 bases at V and 2 bases at J, with 12 bases in the middle.

J is TRBJ1-1 and V is TRBV6-6; 7 nucleotides agree with TRBD1. Germline V gene sequence: CDR1 MNHNY, CDR2 SVGAGI (reference sequence). This CDR3 spans 14 amino acids. With V trimmed by 6 bases and J by 4 bases, 8 bases remained unmatched. The CDR3 DNA follows: TGTGCCAGCAGAGGACAGGCCCGGGGCACTGAAGCTTTCTTT. Residues: CASRGQARGTEAFF.

The chain carries TRBV7-2 and TRBJ2-5, with 8 bases fitting TRBD1. This CDR3 has 14 residues. The germline V gene has CDR1 SGHTA and CDR2 FQGNSA. J was trimmed by 5 bases and V by 6 bases; bases with no gene match: 8. CDR3 in amino acids: CASRTGGIQETQYF. The CDR3 DNA sequence: TGTGCCAGCAGAACAGGGGGGATCCAGGAGACCCAGTACTTC.

The V and J genes are TRBV4-3 and TRBJ2-1, with 11 bases lining up with TRBD2. Germline V CDR1 and CDR2: LGHNA, YSLEER. Trimming removed 4 bases from V and 0 bases from J; junction bases left unmatched: 11. The CDR3 has 19 residues. In nucleotides, the CDR3 is TGCGCCAGCAGCCGTCACGGGCCTAGCGGGAGGAGCTCCTACAATGAGCAGTTCTTC. The encoded protein is CASSRHGPSGRSSYNEQFF.

J is TRBJ1-1 and V is TRBV18; D ambiguous. Germline V lookup: CDR1 KGHSH, CDR2 LQKENI. This CDR3 has 14 residues. V lost 2 bases and J 0 bases, leaving 7 bases between the germline ends. The DNA for the CDR3 is TGTGCCAGCTCACCAGATCTGATGAACACTGAAGCTTTCTTT. It codes for CASSPDLMNTEAFF.

V gene TRBV19 combines with J gene TRBJ2-7; a possible D gene is TRBD1 (6 bases). V was pared by 4 bases and J by 6 bases, with 19 bases between. The CDR3 sequence is 15 residues long. In germline, CDR1 is LNHDA, CDR2 SQIVND (reference sequence). The CDR3 spells CASSTLGQTGAEQYF. CDR3 bases: TGTGCCAGTAGTACCCTCGGACAGACCGGGGCCGAGCAGTACTTC. Drawing the rest from reference TRBV19 and TRBJ2-7, the complete variable domain is DGGITQSPKYLFRKEGQNVTLSCEQNLNHDAMYWYRQDPGQGLRLIYYSQIVNDFQKGDIAEGYSVSREKKESFPLTVTSAQKNPTAFYLCASSTLGQTGAEQYFGPGTRLTVT.

The chain uses TRBV18 and TRBJ1-5; D ambiguous. Between the trimmed V and J ends, which lost 5 bases and 0 bases, there was a span of 8 bases. Germline values: CDR1 KGHSH, CDR2 LQKENI. The CDR3 loop spans 14 amino acids. CDR3 in amino acids: CASSLQYSNQPQHF. In DNA form, the CDR3 reads TGTGCCAGCTCATTACAGTATAGCAATCAGCCCCAGCATTTT.

The chain couples TRBV7-2 to TRBJ1-2; perhaps TRBD1 as D (5 bases). The germline V and J ends were trimmed by 2 bases and 3 bases, with 10 bases remaining between them. CDR3 size: 14 residues. Germline lookup yields CDR1 SGHTA and CDR2 FQGNSA. The CDR3 protein is CASSLTGTDYGYTF. In DNA form, the CDR3 reads TGTGCCAGCAGCTTAACCGGGACGGACTATGGCTACACCTTC.

V and J are TRBV6-5 and TRBJ1-1, with D possibly being TRBD1 (6 bases). Germline loops: CDR1 MNHEY, CDR2 SVGAGI. The V and J ends lost 7 bases and 1 base respectively, with 13 bases between them. The CDR3 has 14 residues. CDR3 residues: CASTVTGKNTEAFF. The CDR3 DNA sequence: TGTGCCAGCACGGTCACAGGGAAGAACACTGAAGCTTTCTTT.

The chain is built from TRBV5-6 and TRBJ1-2, with a possible D match to TRBD1 (6 bases). The V end lost 1 base, the J end lost 2 bases, and 12 bases lay between the germline ends. CDR1 and CDR2 from the germline V gene are SGHDT and YYEEEE. The CDR3 covers 15 residues. Here the CDR3 reads CASSLLGGTNYGYTF. The CDR3 region has the DNA TGTGCCAGCAGCTTGCTCGGGGGCACGAACTATGGCTACACCTTC.

The sample holds a few counts of this clone. The rearrangement uses TRBV18 and TRBJ1-2, with D unresolved. Trimming removed 6 bases from V and 3 bases from J, with 20 bases in between. CDR1 and CDR2 (germline): KGHSH, LQKENI. The CDR3 contains 16 residues. CDR3 sequence (DNA): TGTGCCAGCTCGGAAATTTTAGCAGTCCAAGACTATGGCTACACCTTC. It translates to CASSEILAVQDYGYTF.